One T cell receptor beta chain is described in this entry. This CDR3 spans 14 amino acids. V lost 0 bases and J lost 2, with 10 bases in between. From germline, CDR1 is SQVTM and CDR2 ANQGSEA. This record comes from a study of CD8+ T cells in alopecia areata. cDNA reverse transcribed from extracted RNA served as the sequencing template. Sequenced by immunoSEQ multiplex PCR; TCRdb stores in-frame clones only, minus some. The data hold roughly 75,000 clones, with 60% observed a single time. This receptor was taken from a human donor with alopecia areata. V gene TRBV29-1 combines with J gene TRBJ1-1; D is ambiguous. The input for sequencing was CD8+ T cells sorted from blood, taken at week 0. The CDR3 reads CSVEDHRFNTEAFF. CDR3 sequence (DNA): TGCAGCGTTGAAGATCATCGGTTCAACACTGAAGCTTTCTTT. The whole variable domain, remainder taken from reference TRBV29-1 and TRBJ1-1, is SAVISQKPSRDICQRGTSLTIQCQVDSQVTMMFWYRQQPGQSLTLIATANQGSEATYESGFVIDKFPISRPNLTFSTLTVSNMSPEDSSIYLCSVEDHRFNTEAFFGQGTRLTVV.